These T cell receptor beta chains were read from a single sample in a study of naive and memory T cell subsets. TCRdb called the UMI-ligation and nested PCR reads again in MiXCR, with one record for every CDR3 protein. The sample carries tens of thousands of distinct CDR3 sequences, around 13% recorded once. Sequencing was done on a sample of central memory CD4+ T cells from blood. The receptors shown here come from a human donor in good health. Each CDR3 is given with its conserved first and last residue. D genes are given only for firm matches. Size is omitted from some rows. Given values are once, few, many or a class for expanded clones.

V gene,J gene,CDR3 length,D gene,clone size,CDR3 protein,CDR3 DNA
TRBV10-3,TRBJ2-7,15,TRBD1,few,CAISDPGQIAYEQYF,TGTGCCATCAGTGACCCGGGACAGATTGCCTACGAGCAGTACTTC
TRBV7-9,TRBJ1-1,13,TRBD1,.,CASSSRDSPEAFF,TGTGCCAGCAGTTCCCGGGACAGCCCTGAAGCTTTCTTT
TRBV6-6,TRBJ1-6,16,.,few,CASSHPRVLGDSPLHF,TGTGCCAGCAGCCATCCGCGGGTTCTGGGGGATTCACCCCTCCACTTT
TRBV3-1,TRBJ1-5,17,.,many,CASSQRDSGTPNQPQHF,TGTGCCAGCAGCCAACGTGATAGCGGGACGCCTAATCAGCCCCAGCATTTT
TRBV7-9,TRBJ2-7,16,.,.,CASSLGSAVTSYEQYF,TGTGCCAGCAGCTTAGGTTCCGCGGTGACCTCCTACGAGCAGTACTTC
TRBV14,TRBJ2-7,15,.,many,CASSHSGARRWEQYF,TGTGCCAGCAGCCATTCGGGCGCCCGTCGTTGGGAGCAGTACTTC
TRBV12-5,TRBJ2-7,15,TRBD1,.,CASGPPGQGVGKQYF,TGTGCTAGTGGGCCCCCGGGACAGGGGGTCGGAAAGCAGTACTTC
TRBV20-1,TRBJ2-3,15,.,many,CSANYITGSTDTQYF,TGCAGTGCTAACTATATAACGGGGAGCACAGATACGCAGTATTTT
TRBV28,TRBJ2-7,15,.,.,CASSSAGTRGYEQYF,TGTGCCAGCAGTTCAGCCGGGACTCGGGGCTACGAGCAGTACTTC
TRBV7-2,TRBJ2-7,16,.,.,CASSLLSGGASYEQYF,TGTGCCAGCAGCTTGCTCTCGGGCGGCGCTTCCTACGAGCAGTACTTC
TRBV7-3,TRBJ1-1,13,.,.,CASSPTKNTEAFF,TGTGCCAGCAGCCCGACAAAGAACACTGAAGCTTTCTTT
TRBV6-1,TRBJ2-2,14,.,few,CASNVLWETGELFF,TGTGCCAGCAATGTGTTATGGGAGACCGGGGAGCTGTTTTTT
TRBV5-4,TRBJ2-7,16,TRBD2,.,CASSSQPSGSAHEQYF,TGTGCCAGCAGCTCCCAGCCTAGCGGGAGTGCCCACGAGCAGTACTTC
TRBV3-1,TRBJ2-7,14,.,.,CASSQGLRGSEQYF,TGTGCCAGCAGCCAAGGACTCAGAGGTAGCGAGCAGTACTTC
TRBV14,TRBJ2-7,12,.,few,CASSQPGYEQYF,TGTGCCAGCAGCCAACCAGGCTACGAGCAGTACTTC
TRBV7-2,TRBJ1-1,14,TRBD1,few,CASSAGGAFTEAFF,TGTGCCAGCAGCGCAGGGGGCGCGTTCACTGAAGCTTTCTTT
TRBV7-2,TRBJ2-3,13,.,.,CASSLGVPDTQYF,TGTGCCAGCTCACTAGGAGTTCCCGATACGCAGTATTTT